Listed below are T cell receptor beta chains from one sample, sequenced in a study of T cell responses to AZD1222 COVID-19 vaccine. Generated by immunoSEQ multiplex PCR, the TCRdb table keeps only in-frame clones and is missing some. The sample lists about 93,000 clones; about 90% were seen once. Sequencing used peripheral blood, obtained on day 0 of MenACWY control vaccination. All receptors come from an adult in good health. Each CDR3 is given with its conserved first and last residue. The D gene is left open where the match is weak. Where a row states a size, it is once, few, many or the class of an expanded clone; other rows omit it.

TGCGCCAGCAGCTCGGGTAACACCGGGGAGCTGTTTTTT	CASSSGNTGELFF	TRBV5-1	.	TRBJ2-2	.
TGTGCCAGCAGCGACAGGGAGAGGAACACCGGGGAGCTGTTTTTT	CASSDRERNTGELFF	TRBV28	.	TRBJ2-2	TRBD1
TGTGCCTGGAGTGTACGAACTAGCGGGGGGTGGGAGACCCAGTACTTC	CAWSVRTSGGWETQYF	TRBV30	.	TRBJ2-5	TRBD2
TGTGCCTGGAGTGTGACAGGTGATACGCAGTATTTT	CAWSVTGDTQYF	TRBV30	.	TRBJ2-3	.
TGTACCAGCAGCCCCCCCGGGGGCGCTTCAGGAAACACCATATATTTT	CTSSPPGGASGNTIYF	TRBV5-6	.	TRBJ1-3	.
TGCGCCAGCAGCCAAAATGGGGGACAGAAAGCAGATACGCAGTATTTT	CASSQNGGQKADTQYF	TRBV4-3	.	TRBJ2-3	TRBD1
TGTGCCTGGAGCCCCGTGGACAGGGTGAACACTGAAGCTTTCTTT	CAWSPVDRVNTEAFF	TRBV30	.	TRBJ1-1	TRBD1
TGTGCCTGGAGGTCACTCCCAGGAGGGGAGCTGTTTTTT	CAWRSLPGGELFF	TRBV30	once	TRBJ2-2	.
TGTGCCAGTAGTACGAGACCCTACGAGCAGTACTTC	CASSTRPYEQYF	TRBV19	.	TRBJ2-7	.
TGTGCCTGGAGCATCACAGGGGATCAGCCCCAGCATTTT	CAWSITGDQPQHF	TRBV30	.	TRBJ1-5	TRBD1
TGTGCCAGCAGCCAGCTCGGGGTAGCTAACTATGGCTACACCTTC	CASSQLGVANYGYTF	TRBV7-2	few	TRBJ1-2	.
TGTGCCAGCAGCCTAAGCCAGGGATCTAACTATGGCTACACCTTC	CASSLSQGSNYGYTF	TRBV7-2	.	TRBJ1-2	.
TGTGCCAGCAGCCCGACTGTCCGGACTTCTTCCTACAATGAGCAGTTCTTC	CASSPTVRTSSYNEQFF	TRBV3-1/TRBV3-2	few	TRBJ2-1	.
TGTGCCAGCAGATTAGGCTACAGGGACCGTAATTCACCCCTCCACTTT	CASRLGYRDRNSPLHF	TRBV27	.	TRBJ1-6	.
TGTGCCAGCAGTGGAGGGGGCAAGGACATTCAGTACTTC	CASSGGGKDIQYF	TRBV2	.	TRBJ2-4	TRBD1
TGTGCCAGCAGCCAACCATCGACAGGGAACTATGGCTACACCTTC	CASSQPSTGNYGYTF	TRBV3-1/TRBV3-2	.	TRBJ1-2	TRBD1
TGTGCCAGCAGCGGCCGAAGGGGCAGGGCGAACACTGAAGCTTTCTTT	CASSGRRGRANTEAFF	TRBV11-3	.	TRBJ1-1	.
TGTGCCAGCAGTGAACTAGCGGGGGGTTTCAATGAGCAGTTCTTC	CASSELAGGFNEQFF	TRBV2	.	TRBJ2-1	TRBD2
TGTGCCAGCAGCTTAAGTGGAGATACGCAGTATTTT	CASSLSGDTQYF	TRBV7-3	.	TRBJ2-3	.
TGTGCCAGCAGCACCGGCCTTAGGGCCCCCTACGAGCAGTACTTC	CASSTGLRAPYEQYF	TRBV7-9	.	TRBJ2-7	.
TGCGCCAGCATTCTGCGGCGGGTTTACAGTTCTAATTCACCCCTCCACTTT	CASILRRVYSSNSPLHF	TRBV10-1	.	TRBJ1-6	.
TGTGCCAGCAGCCCCTCAACTAGCGGGGGCCTCTACGAGCAGTACTTC	CASSPSTSGGLYEQYF	TRBV3-1/TRBV3-2	.	TRBJ2-7	TRBD2
TGTGCCACCAGAGAGGACAGTCCCGAGTACTTC	CATREDSPEYF	TRBV10-3	.	TRBJ2-7	.
TGTGCCAGCAGCTTGGTCCCAGGGGCGGAGTACACTGAAGCTTTCTTT	CASSLVPGAEYTEAFF	TRBV5-6	.	TRBJ1-1	.
TGCGCCAGCAGCCATGAACCGGGACAGGGTTCAGATACGCAGTATTTT	CASSHEPGQGSDTQYF	TRBV4-3	.	TRBJ2-3	TRBD1
TGTGCCAGCAGCCCCCCACCGGTGAACACTGAAGCTTTCTTT	CASSPPPVNTEAFF	TRBV7-2	.	TRBJ1-1	.
TGTGCCAGCAGTTACACCCCAGCGGGGCTGACCTACGAGCAGTACTTC	CASSYTPAGLTYEQYF	TRBV6-2/TRBV6-3	.	TRBJ2-7	TRBD2
TGTGCCAGCAGTCCCCGACGGACCTCCGAGCAGTTCTTC	CASSPRRTSEQFF	TRBV6-5	.	TRBJ2-1	.
TGTGCCAGCAGTTCGACGGCCAGGGGGGAGACCCAGTACTTC	CASSSTARGETQYF	TRBV28	.	TRBJ2-5	TRBD1
TGTGCCAGCAGTTTACGCCCCGGGGGGACGCAGTATTTT	CASSLRPGGTQYF	TRBV28	.	TRBJ2-3	TRBD2
TGTGCCACCAGCAGAGTTTTTGGGCAGAACACTGAAGCTTTCTTT	CATSRVFGQNTEAFF	TRBV15	.	TRBJ1-1	.
TGTGCCAGCAGCCAAGATAGTAAGGACACTGAAGCTTTCTTT	CASSQDSKDTEAFF	TRBV4-2	.	TRBJ1-1	.
TGTGCCAGCAGCTTAGCTGGAGGTTTAGACACTGAAGCTTTCTTT	CASSLAGGLDTEAFF	TRBV11-3	.	TRBJ1-1	.
TGTGCCAGCAGCTTTGGAAGCGGGCTAGGGGAGACCCAGTACTTC	CASSFGSGLGETQYF	TRBV7-2	.	TRBJ2-5	.
TGCGCCAGCAGTTTACGGGAGACCCAGTACTTC	CASSLRETQYF	TRBV10-1	.	TRBJ2-5	.
TGTGCCAGTAGTGTGGGGACAGGTGGAATTGAGGCCGGGGAGCTGTTTTTT	CASSVGTGGIEAGELFF	TRBV19	.	TRBJ2-2	TRBD1
TGTGCCAGCAGTCGACTAGCGGGTATGACAGATACGCAGTATTTT	CASSRLAGMTDTQYF	TRBV6-6	.	TRBJ2-3	TRBD2
TGTGCCAGCAGCCTTAGCGGACAGGGCGCAGATACGCAGTATTTT	CASSLSGQGADTQYF	TRBV11-3	.	TRBJ2-3	TRBD1
TGTGCCAGCAGCGTAGACCTAGGGCTTACAGATACGCAGTATTTT	CASSVDLGLTDTQYF	TRBV13	medium-sized	TRBJ2-3	.
TGTGCCAGCAGCTCCACAGGGTCCTCTGGGGCCAACGTCCTGACTTTC	CASSSTGSSGANVLTF	TRBV11-2	.	TRBJ2-6	.
TGTGCCAGCTCACCCGCAGACGACGGAACCGGGGAGCTGTTTTTT	CASSPADDGTGELFF	TRBV18	few	TRBJ2-2	.
TGTGCCGGGTGGCAGACAACTAATGAAAAACTGTTTTTT	CAGWQTTNEKLFF	TRBV30	once	TRBJ1-4	.
TGTGCCAGCAGTTTAGGTTATCGGGGGGGCAACTACAATGAGCAGTTCTTC	CASSLGYRGGNYNEQFF	TRBV27	.	TRBJ2-1	TRBD2
TGTGCCTGGGCAGGGGAGAGCAATCAGCCCCAGCATTTT	CAWAGESNQPQHF	TRBV30	.	TRBJ1-5	.